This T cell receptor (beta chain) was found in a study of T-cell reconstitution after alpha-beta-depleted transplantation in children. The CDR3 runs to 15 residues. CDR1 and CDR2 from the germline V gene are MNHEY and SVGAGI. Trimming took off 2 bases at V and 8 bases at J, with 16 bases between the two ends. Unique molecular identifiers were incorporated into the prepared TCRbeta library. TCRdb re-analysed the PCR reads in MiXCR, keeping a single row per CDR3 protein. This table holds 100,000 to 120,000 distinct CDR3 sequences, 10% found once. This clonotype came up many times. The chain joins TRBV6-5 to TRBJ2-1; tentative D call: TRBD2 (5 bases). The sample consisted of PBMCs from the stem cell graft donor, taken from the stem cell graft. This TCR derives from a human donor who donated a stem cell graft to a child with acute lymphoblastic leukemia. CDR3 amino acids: CASSYLDREGDEQFF. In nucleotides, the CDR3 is TGTGCCAGCAGTTACCTCGACCGAGAGGGCGATGAGCAGTTCTTC.